Sequencing of this T cell receptor beta chain was carried out in a study of cytomegalovirus exposure and HLA in healthy donors. Regarding the study as a whole: When presence/absence was analysed, sequencing depth was taken to be roughly uniform across donors. For TCR beta chains, V- and J-gene trimming was later linked to a missense DCLRE1C variant. According to the study, 160 or so TCR beta chains were cytomegalovirus-associated.

The PCR employed 60 Vbeta primers together with 13 Jbeta primers. The data were produced by immunoSEQ multiplex PCR, yet TCRdb's version contains in-frame clones alone and is incomplete. The specimen's table records about 82,000 clones. Worth noting for this clone: Its antigen is currently unknown.

Germline V CDR1 and CDR2: SGHRS, YFSETQ. This CDR3 has 15 amino acids. With 2 bases removed from V and 4 bases from J, the gap between germline ends came to 15 bases. Sample: PBMCs. The chain carries TRBV5-1 and TRBJ1-1, with D uncertain. This clonotype was obtained from a woman aged 25 to 39 in good health and CMV-seronegative. The CDR3 is CASSFSFGVGTEAFF. The CDR3 region has the DNA TGCGCCAGCAGCTTCAGCTTCGGGGTGGGCACTGAAGCTTTCTTT.